Here is one T cell receptor beta chain with its context. Its antigen is as yet unknown. These data originate in a study of blood T cells in healthy people across ages. Whole-study results and caveats: A strong correlation was seen between TCR beta diversity and naive T cell percentage.

Alongside a J-beta primer mix, a sample-barcoded 5' primer served in a second PCR lasting about 7 to 11 cycles. Via MiXCR, TCRdb re-called the 5' RACE reads, giving one row per CDR3 protein. The table has about 800,000 distinct CDR3 sequences, nearly 60% seen once; the top ten hold around 20%. V gave up 6 bases and J gave up 6 bases, with 14 bases separating them. The CDR3 is made up of 13 amino acids. Germline V gene data show CDR1 as SEHNR and CDR2 as FQNEAQ (reference sequence). Donor samples were obtained from healthy Caucasian individuals from Russia, aged 6 to 90. J is TRBJ1-2 and V is TRBV7-9; D uncertain. The sample taken for sequencing was blood. The TCR originated in a young man in good health. In DNA, the CDR3 is TGTGCCAGCAGAGCCAATTACGGAGATGGCTACACCTTC. This codes for CASRANYGDGYTF.